These 20 T cell receptor beta chains were all obtained from the same sample, sequenced in a study of shared clonotypes between healthy human individuals. Sequencing was performed with immunoSEQ multiplex PCR; in TCRdb, only in-frame clones are kept and a portion is missing. The sample has 730,000 or so clones, around 72% seen once. Sequencing was performed on memory CD4+ T cells sorted from blood. As to subset: CD45RA-negative fraction. The receptors originated from a woman aged 25-40 years in good health.

This chain joins TRBV10-3 and TRBJ2-1; D not resolved. The ends were cut back, 3 bases at V and 7 bases at J, with 13 bases in the middle. The CDR3 covers 14 residues. In germline, CDR1 is ENHRY, CDR2 SYGVKD. The CDR3 nucleotides read TGTGCCATCAGTGATGGGATTTCACGGAATGAGCAGTTCTTC. This gives the protein CAISDGISRNEQFF.

This clone occurred a few times. V and J are TRBV28 and TRBJ2-3; weak D call: TRBD2 (5 bases). This CDR3 is built from 16 residues. Germline loops: CDR1 MDHEN, CDR2 SYDVKM. Trimming pared 3 bases from V and 1 base from J, leaving 14 bases between. CDR3 region: CASSLTPGRGTDTQYF. In DNA form, the CDR3 reads TGTGCCAGCAGTTTGACCCCGGGAAGGGGCACAGATACGCAGTATTTT.

V and J are TRBV6-5 and TRBJ1-2; no firm D call. The germline V gene has CDR1 MNHEY and CDR2 SVGAGI. The CDR3 has 12 residues. V lost 2 bases, J lost 3 bases, and 4 bases lay in between. CDR3: CASSYTDYGYTF. As DNA, the CDR3 is TGTGCCAGCAGTTACACGGACTATGGCTACACCTTC.

The table lists this clone with a count of one. The gene calls are TRBV5-1 and TRBJ2-7, with 8 bases identical to TRBD1. Trimming took 0 bases from V and 3 from J; bases not matched to a gene: 2. CDR1 and CDR2 (germline): SGHRS, YFSETQ. CDR3 length: 14 amino acids. The CDR3, as DNA: TGCGCCAGCAGCTTGGAACAGGGGGACTACGAGCAGTACTTC. Translating gives CASSLEQGDYEQYF. The complete variable domain, with remaining parts taken from reference TRBV5-1 and TRBJ2-7, reads KAGVTQTPRYLIKTRGQQVTLSCSPISGHRSVSWYQQTPGQGLQFLFEYFSETQRNKGNFPGRFSGRQFSNSRSEMNVSTLELGDSALYLCASSLEQGDYEQYFGPGTRLTVT.

CDR3 in DNA: TGCGCCAGCAGCTTGGTCATAGGGAGGGTCCCCTACGAGCAGTACTTC. Amino acid sequence: CASSLVIGRVPYEQYF. The chain uses TRBV5-1 and TRBJ2-7, with TRBD2 identical over 7 bases. Germline CDR1 SGHRS, CDR2 YFSETQ. There are 16 residues in the CDR3. V lost 0 bases to trimming and J lost 2 bases; unmatched junction nucleotides: 8. Together with reference TRBV5-1 and TRBJ2-7, the CDR3 gives the full variable domain: KAGVTQTPRYLIKTRGQQVTLSCSPISGHRSVSWYQQTPGQGLQFLFEYFSETQRNKGNFPGRFSGRQFSNSRSEMNVSTLELGDSALYLCASSLVIGRVPYEQYFGPGTRLTVT.

The chain is built from TRBV6-5 and TRBJ2-7; tentative D call: TRBD1 (6 bases). The V gene lost 6 bases and the J gene lost 0 bases, with 15 bases spanning the gap. CDR3 size: 15 residues. From germline, CDR1 is MNHEY and CDR2 SVGAGI. CDR3 in amino acids: CASRTGTMGSYEQYF. The CDR3 DNA follows: TGTGCCAGCAGAACCGGGACAATGGGCTCCTACGAGCAGTACTTC.

This clone appeared a single time. The chain has TRBV19 and TRBJ1-1; D is undetermined. V lost 10 bases and J lost 2, with 17 bases in between. Germline V gene lookup returns CDR1 LNHDA and CDR2 SQIVND (reference sequence). The CDR3 is made up of 14 amino acids. In DNA form, the CDR3 reads TGTGCCACCCTAAAAGGAACGGTTAACACTGAAGCTTTCTTT. This codes for CATLKGTVNTEAFF.

The V call is TRBV25-1, the J call TRBJ2-3; D not resolved. V dropped 3 bases and J dropped 0 bases, with 13 bases sitting between them. CDR1 and CDR2 from the germline V gene are MGHDK and SYGVNS. This CDR3 spans 16 amino acids. The CDR3 region is CASSDTFPLSTDTQYF. The CDR3 coding sequence is TGTGCCAGCAGTGACACTTTCCCCCTGAGCACAGATACGCAGTATTTT.

The V and J genes are TRBV19 and TRBJ1-5, with D hard to call. V was clipped by 7 bases and J by 4 bases, with 11 bases between them. CDR1 and CDR2 from the germline V gene are LNHDA and SQIVND (reference sequence). This CDR3 is built from 13 residues. The DNA of the CDR3 is TGTGCCAGTAATCCGGGTTTAAATCAGCCCCAGCATTTT. This encodes CASNPGLNQPQHF.

The chain is built from TRBV4-2 and TRBJ2-1; 12 positions agree with TRBD2. Germline V gives CDR1 LGHNA, CDR2 YNFKEQ. The length of the CDR3 is 17 residues. V lost 0 bases and J lost 10; bases outside the gene matches: 10. This chain's CDR3 is CASSQEVASGRAGEQFF. The DNA of the CDR3 is TGTGCCAGCAGCCAAGAGGTGGCTAGCGGGAGGGCCGGCGAGCAGTTCTTC.

V usage is TRBV7-3 and J usage is TRBJ2-4, with TRBD1 matching 7 bases. The CDR3 totals 15 residues. V lost 2 bases and J lost 5; bases outside the gene matches: 6. CDR1 is SGHTA, CDR2 FQGTGA, per germline. The CDR3 protein is CASSLSGGSQNIQYF. CDR3 bases: TGTGCCAGCAGCTTATCAGGGGGTAGCCAAAACATTCAGTACTTC.

The V gene is TRBV10-3, the J gene TRBJ2-1; 8 nucleotides line up with TRBD1. The CDR3 contains 13 residues. Trimming removed 5 bases from V and 7 bases from J; junction bases left unmatched: 4. Germline CDR1 reads ENHRY; CDR2 reads SYGVKD. The CDR3 here is CAISYDRGNEQFF. DNA of the CDR3: TGTGCCATCAGTTACGACAGGGGTAATGAGCAGTTCTTC.

The rearrangement uses TRBV10-3 and TRBJ2-5, with D maybe TRBD2 (6 bases). The tail of the sequence fits TRBJ2-7 better, so the J call may be wrong. The CDR3 sequence is 10 residues long. Germline loops: CDR1 ENHRY, CDR2 SYGVKD. CDR3: CAAGSYEQYF. The CDR3 bases are TGTGCCGCCGGGAGCTACGAGCAGTACTTC.

This CDR3 reads CASSLSRSLAFF. The DNA of the CDR3 is TGTGCCAGCAGTTTATCCCGGAGTTTAGCTTTCTTT. The chain couples TRBV28 to TRBJ1-1, with D hard to call. Germline values: CDR1 MDHEN, CDR2 SYDVKM. Between the trimmed V and J ends, which lost 1 base and 10 bases, there was a span of 10 bases. The CDR3 extends over 12 amino acids.

This chain links TRBV4-1 with TRBJ1-4; D possibly corresponds to TRBD1 (5 bases). The CDR3 contains 16 residues. Germline-derived CDR1 and CDR2 are MGHRA and YSYEKL. V was clipped by 3 bases and J by 8 bases, with 19 bases between them. This chain's CDR3 is CASSQGLMGVNEKLFF. In DNA, the CDR3 is TGCGCCAGCAGCCAGGGGTTGATGGGGGTGAACGAAAAACTGTTTTTT.

The genes are TRBV28 and TRBJ2-3; TRBD1 aligns across 9 bases. This CDR3 is built from 14 residues. Germline CDR1 MDHEN, CDR2 SYDVKM. Germline trimming cut 7 bases from V and 6 bases from J; bases unmatched to any gene: 8. The CDR3 here is CASKLQGAGDTQYF. The CDR3 coding sequence is TGTGCCAGCAAGCTACAGGGGGCGGGTGATACGCAGTATTTT. The whole variable domain, remainder taken from reference TRBV28 and TRBJ2-3, is DVKVTQSSRYLVKRTGEKVFLECVQDMDHENMFWYRQDPGLGLRLIYFSYDVKMKEKGDIPEGYSVSREKKERFSLILESASTNQTSMYLCASKLQGAGDTQYFGPGTRLTVL.

The gene calls are TRBV7-3 and TRBJ1-5; weak D call: TRBD1 (5 bases). This CDR3 comprises 20 residues. V shed 1 base and J shed 6 bases, with 28 bases lying between them. CDR1 SGHTA and CDR2 FQGTGA come from the germline V gene. The CDR3 DNA follows: TGTGCCAGCAGCTTAAGCCTGCCTGGCAGGGAGGTTATACGGCGTCAGCCCCAGCATTTT. Residues: CASSLSLPGREVIRRQPQHF.

In its sample, this clone was seen a few times. This chain connects TRBV6-6 to TRBJ1-4; 7 bases are a match to TRBD1. The CDR3 length is 15 residues. V was clipped by 6 bases and J by 0 bases; unmatched bases: 4. Germline V lookup: CDR1 MNHNY, CDR2 SVGAGI (reference sequence). For the CDR3, the DNA is TGTGCCAGCAGAACAACAGGGGCAACTAATGAAAAACTGTTTTTT. This gives the protein CASRTTGATNEKLFF.

The gene calls are TRBV5-1 and TRBJ2-1, with 8 bases fitting TRBD2. There are 17 residues in the CDR3. Per germline, CDR1 SGHRS and CDR2 YFSETQ. The V gene end was trimmed by 1 base and the J gene end by 1 base; junction bases not matched to a gene: 7. The CDR3 spells CASSLSGTRASYNEQFF. Written as DNA, the CDR3 is TGCGCCAGCAGCTTGTCCGGGACTAGGGCTTCCTACAATGAGCAGTTCTTC.

This chain joins TRBV14 and TRBJ2-7; a possible D gene is TRBD2 (5 bases). The V and J ends lost 5 bases and 1 base respectively, with 15 bases between them. Germline values: CDR1 SGHDN, CDR2 FVKESK. CDR3 length equals 15 residues. The CDR3 DNA follows: TGTGCCAGCAGCACCCGCGTCCGGGATTCCTACGAGCAGTACTTC. Translating it yields CASSTRVRDSYEQYF.